A selection of T cell receptor beta chains follows, all from one sample in a study of T cell repertoires in cytomegalovirus infection. TCRdb re-called the reads through MiXCR, storing one row per CDR3 protein. The table lists 380,000 or so distinct CDR3 sequences, about 35% of them singletons. Antigen specificity for these receptors is unknown. The sample consisted of cultured PBMCs, taken from culture after CMV antigen stimulation. These receptor sequences come from a human donor in good health (CMV status not recorded). Some clones in this sample may be carry-over from other donors' samples. Each CDR3 is given with its conserved first and last residue. Fields, in order: D gene, V gene, clone size, J gene, CDR3 protein, CDR3 DNA. D genes are given only for firm matches. The size entry is marked missing in some rows and otherwise reads once, few, many or a size class.

>NA|TRBV29-1|NA|TRBJ2-1
CSVEGGSYNEQFF
TGCAGCGTTGAAGGAGGCTCCTACAATGAGCAGTTCTTC
>TRBD2|TRBV18|NA|TRBJ2-1
CASSLWASGSSYEQFF
TGTGCCAGCTCACTGTGGGCTAGCGGGAGCTCCTATGAGCAGTTCTTC
>TRBD1|TRBV12-3/TRBV12-4|NA|TRBJ1-4
CASSLAGGPSNEKLFF
TGTGCCAGCAGTTTGGCAGGGGGCCCGAGTAATGAAAAACTGTTTTTT
>NA|TRBV11-2|NA|TRBJ2-5
CASSLPDSQTQYF
TGTGCCAGCAGCTTACCCGACTCGCAGACCCAGTACTTC
>TRBD2|TRBV20-1|few|TRBJ2-3
CSAPLGGSGRAADTQYF
TGCAGTGCCCCGCTGGGGGGTAGCGGGAGGGCCGCAGATACGCAGTATTTT
>TRBD1|TRBV19|NA|TRBJ2-7
CASSPGTGSQGQYF
TGTGCCAGCAGTCCCGGGACAGGGTCCCAAGGGCAGTACTTC
>NA|TRBV27|NA|TRBJ1-1
CASSNIGTEAFF
TGTGCCAGCAGTAACATAGGGACAGAAGCTTTCTTT
>NA|TRBV4-3|NA|TRBJ2-7
CASSQATGIRYEQYF
TGCGCCAGCAGCCAAGCTACAGGGATCCGCTACGAGCAGTACTTC
>NA|TRBV4-3|NA|TRBJ1-3
CASSQDSGSGNTIYF
TGCGCCAGCAGCCAAGATTCGGGCTCTGGAAACACCATATATTTT
>TRBD1|TRBV18|once|TRBJ1-4
CASSPGQIATNEKLFF
TGTGCCAGCTCACCGGGACAGATTGCAACTAATGAAAAACTGTTTTTT
>NA|TRBV28|few|TRBJ1-6
CASSLSWNSPLHF
TGTGCCAGCAGTTTATCTTGGAATTCACCCCTCCACTTT
>NA|TRBV12-3/TRBV12-4|NA|TRBJ1-1
CASTSSGETEAFF
TGTGCCAGCACCTCCTCAGGGGAGACTGAAGCTTTCTTT
>TRBD2|TRBV2|few|TRBJ2-5
CASSASASGSETQYF
TGTGCCAGCAGCGCTTCTGCTAGCGGGAGTGAGACCCAGTACTTC
>NA|TRBV19|NA|TRBJ2-3
CASSGWGDTQYF
TGTGCCAGTAGTGGATGGGGGGATACGCAGTATTTT
>NA|TRBV7-3|few|TRBJ2-3
CASSLLALSDTQYF
TGTGCCAGCAGCCTCCTAGCGCTATCAGATACGCAGTATTTT
>TRBD2|TRBV4-1|few|TRBJ2-1
CASSQGTSGRAHEQFF
TGCGCCAGCAGCCAGGGTACTAGCGGGAGGGCCCATGAGCAGTTCTTC
>NA|TRBV7-2|NA|TRBJ2-3
CASSPRAEDTQYF
TGTGCCAGCAGCCCCCGGGCGGAAGATACGCAGTATTTT
>NA|TRBV7-6|NA|TRBJ2-1
CASSLQNEQFF
TGTGCCAGCAGCTTACAGAATGAGCAGTTCTTC
>NA|TRBV28|NA|TRBJ2-2
CASSPPGQRELFF
TGTGCCAGCAGTCCTCCAGGACAGAGGGAGCTGTTTTTT
>TRBD1|TRBV7-3|NA|TRBJ1-1
CASSYQGAETEAFF
TGTGCCAGCAGCTACCAGGGGGCCGAGACTGAAGCTTTCTTT
>TRBD1|TRBV7-6|NA|TRBJ1-2
CASSGGTGGTGYTF
TGTGCCAGCAGCGGCGGGACAGGGGGCACGGGCTACACCTTC
>NA|TRBV7-8|many|TRBJ2-2
CASSLRRQVNTGELFF
TGTGCCAGCAGCTTAAGGCGACAGGTGAACACCGGGGAGCTGTTTTTT
>NA|TRBV25-1|NA|TRBJ1-2
CASSEWGTGLYGYTF
TGTGCCAGCAGTGAATGGGGAACCGGGCTCTATGGCTACACCTTC
>TRBD1|TRBV27|NA|TRBJ2-3
CASRQDRGQADTQYF
TGTGCCAGCAGACAGGACAGGGGGCAGGCAGATACGCAGTATTTT
>NA|TRBV7-9|many|TRBJ2-2
CASSLAGANTGELFF
TGTGCCAGCAGCTTAGCCGGGGCGAACACCGGGGAGCTGTTTTTT
>NA|TRBV12-3/TRBV12-4|NA|TRBJ2-1
CASSSRTAANEQFF
TGTGCCAGCAGTTCCAGGACAGCAGCTAATGAGCAGTTCTTC
>NA|TRBV5-5|once|TRBJ1-1
CASSSDWNGAFF
TGTGCCAGCAGCTCCGATTGGAACGGGGCTTTCTTT
>NA|TRBV28|NA|TRBJ2-5
CASSLLGLRETQYF
TGTGCCAGCAGTTTGTTAGGACTGAGAGAGACCCAGTACTTC
>NA|TRBV12-3/TRBV12-4|few|TRBJ2-2
CASSTIPGELFF
TGTGCCAGCAGTACTATTCCCGGGGAGCTGTTTTTT
>TRBD1|TRBV12-3/TRBV12-4|NA|TRBJ1-6
CASTKYDRGFRSSYNSPLHF
TGTGCCAGCACGAAGTACGACAGGGGGTTCCGTAGCTCCTATAATTCACCCCTCCACTTT
>NA|TRBV14|few|TRBJ1-1
CASSLRTGRRTEAFF
TGTGCCAGCAGCCTAAGGACTGGAAGGAGAACTGAAGCTTTCTTT
>NA|TRBV7-6|few|TRBJ2-7
CASSPNLGSYEQYF
TGTGCCAGCAGCCCTAACTTAGGCTCCTACGAGCAGTACTTC
>TRBD2|TRBV7-2|NA|TRBJ2-3
CASSFTSGSTDTQYF
TGTGCCAGCAGCTTCACTAGCGGAAGCACAGATACGCAGTATTTT